This T cell receptor (beta chain) was found in a study of cytomegalovirus exposure and HLA in healthy donors. Points from the study as a whole: Whilst most TCR sequences proved rare, a subset of public TCRs occurred across many donors. Common viral pathogens (according to a later analysis) appeared linked to several of the most significant clusters. Reports showed the classifier diagnosing cytomegalovirus status with high specificity and sensitivity.

Concerning this clone itself: No antigen is known for it.

The PCR used 60 Vbeta and 13 Jbeta primers. Some clones are missing from TCRdb's copy, which holds only in-frame ones; the method was immunoSEQ multiplex PCR. This table has 45,000 to 65,000 clones, about three quarters appearing once. V lost 5 bases to trimming and J lost 4 bases; unmatched junction nucleotides: 4. The CDR3 sequence is 13 residues long. Germline values: CDR1 LNHDA, CDR2 SQIVND (reference sequence). The rearrangement uses TRBV19 and TRBJ2-5; 7 bases fit TRBD1. Sequences were obtained from PBMCs. The TCR sequence derives from a man between 18 and 29 years old in good health and CMV-seronegative. CDR3 in amino acids: CASSHYRGETQYF. Written as DNA, the CDR3 is TGTGCCAGTAGTCACTACAGGGGAGAGACCCAGTACTTC.